Following are 2 T cell receptor beta chains from one sample sequenced in a study of cytomegalovirus exposure and HLA in healthy donors (TCRdb year 2017). Library preparation employed the immunoSEQ multiplex PCR assay. The multiplex PCR relied on a mix of 60 forward primers for TCR Vbeta segments and 13 reverse primers for TCR Jbeta segments. TCRdb's version of the immuneACCESS table is confined to in-frame rearrangements and falls short of the full clone set. An unresolved V gene accounts for under half of the shortfall where checked; the remainder is of unknown origin. The sample table lists about 93,000 clones, about two thirds of them with a count of one. About 5.5% of the sample is in the top ten clones. Input material: PBMCs. The receptors were sampled from a boy aged 5-17 years in good health and CMV-seropositive.

The chain is built from TRBV5-1 and TRBJ1-2; D may be TRBD1 (6 bases). CDR1 and CDR2 from the germline V gene are SGHRS and YFSETQ. The CDR3 has 15 amino acids. With 0 bases removed from V and 2 bases from J, the gap between germline ends came to 11 bases. In DNA, the CDR3 is TGCGCCAGCAGCTTGGGGGGGGGCGGAAACTATGGCTACACCTTC. Protein product: CASSLGGGGNYGYTF.

The rearrangement links TRBV19 to TRBJ2-7; no firm D call. This CDR3 comprises 15 residues. The V gene's germline CDR1 is LNHDA and CDR2 SQIVND (reference sequence). The ends were cut back, 5 bases at V and 1 base at J, with 15 bases in the middle. The CDR3 reads CASSWAATTSYEQYF. The CDR3 DNA reads TGTGCCAGTAGTTGGGCTGCGACAACATCCTACGAGCAGTACTTC.